The clone carrying this TCR beta chain was seen only a few times. The CDR3 sequence is 16 residues long. Trimming removed 2 bases at V and 3 bases at J, with 19 bases between. Germline-derived CDR1 and CDR2 are GTSNPN and SVGIG (reference sequence). How the authors handled the data: Reference gene primer amplification yielded estimated nucleated cell counts. The assay was immunoSEQ multiplex PCR, and TCRdb's table has in-frame clones only and misses some. The V and J calls and clone size were taken over from that table, and D and trimming were inferred from the DNA. This sample has more than 200,000 clones, with about nine tenths found just once. The source of the sample is a study of blood T cell repertoires in COVID-19. Study-wide background: Samples of COVID-19 (acute and convalescent) were obtained from the United States, Italy and Spain. PBMCs, B-cell-depleted T cells, or T cells provided the cDNA or gDNA that made up the material.

This chain joins TRBV30 and TRBJ1-2; D perhaps matches TRBD1 (5 bases). Material: peripheral blood. The source is a woman aged 55 to 70 with acute or convalescent COVID-19. CDR3 DNA sequence: TGTGCCTGGAGTCCCCTTTCGGGGGGAAGAGACTATGGCTACACCTTC. Its protein product is CAWSPLSGGRDYGYTF.